These T cell receptor beta chains were read from a single sample in a study of T cells in localized non-small cell lung cancer. The data were produced by immunoSEQ multiplex PCR, yet TCRdb's version contains in-frame clones alone and is incomplete. The table lists about 78,000 clones, about four fifths of them singletons. The specimen was peripheral blood, collected before any cancer treatment. The receptor set was obtained from a man aged 40 to 69 with stage I lung adenocarcinoma. The CDR3 runs from the conserved cysteine through the conserved F or W.

CDR3 | V
CASSIQQGRISGANVLTF | TRBV13
CASSEAPRLGGYTF | TRBV2
CASSLRTGTFSTDTQYF | TRBV27
CARRRTSGSPGELFF | TRBV5-3
CASSPRGGISSYEQYF | TRBV27
CASSLEGSSGNTIYF | TRBV11-2
CASSGAITLTDTQYF | TRBV2
CASSFGQGAELNTEAFF | TRBV7-9
CASTRQGNTEAFF | TRBV6-6
CASSESEQNQPQHF | TRBV10-1
CASSTRDHSWETQYF | TRBV28
CASSYSSGFSYEQYF | TRBV6-5
CASSPPPPYNEQFF | TRBV18
CASSPQGAGSGNEKLFF | TRBV18
CASSPLIGGANEQFF | TRBV5-1
CASSPTSGANVLTF | TRBV7-3
CSGGQGGTEAFF | TRBV29-1
CSVEVVANEKLFF | TRBV29-1
CASSQDTGGKETQYF | TRBV4-3
CASSPQGSSYNEQFF | TRBV18
CAWSVPPTSGGAQYF | TRBV30
CASCRDRANTGELFF | TRBV6-1
CASSRRGSGSGNTIYF | TRBV7-9
CASSPTGGIESSEAFF | TRBV19
CASSPPIGQTQYF | TRBV18
CASSSLSLLEAFF | TRBV7-8
CAWSGQGATGEQYF | TRBV30
CATKAGGPSYEQYF | TRBV7-2
CASSYQASVPDTQYF | TRBV6-5
CASSSTSANSYEQYF | TRBV19
CATSSGGQLQETQYF | TRBV15
CASSDGQRLNTGELFF | TRBV2
CASSRGRAHNTEAFF | TRBV23-1
CASSRTLQETQYF | TRBV10-1
CASSQGPGGTGYNF | TRBV4-1
CASSPHSGANVLTF | TRBV7-9
CASRSGTGGSGEAFF | TRBV2
CASSESVYNEQFF | TRBV2
CASTRKRGQNTEAFF | TRBV21-1
CASSLYSYGYTF | TRBV5-1
CASSRQGPDGYTF | TRBV6-1
CASGTSGGALVTGELFF | TRBV19
CASSQAVGQPQHF | TRBV2
CASSLVRGSYEQYF | TRBV28
CASSELTGQNYGYTF | TRBV6-1
CASSLGLTGGTKNEKLFF | TRBV5-1
CASSQGNQPQHF | TRBV10-2
CASSRPLKGHEQYF | TRBV7-2
CASSQGDLLAGETQYF | TRBV14
CASIAGERETQYF | TRBV18
CASSLGQGATNEKLFF | TRBV5-1
CASSLRGREEAFF | TRBV7-3